Described below is a single T cell receptor beta chain sequence and its context. The target antigen is unknown. Germline V gives CDR1 SGHRS, CDR2 YFSETQ. V was clipped by 0 bases and J by 3 bases, with 3 bases between them. The CDR3 runs to 13 residues. These data are taken from a study of T cell responses to AZD1222 COVID-19 vaccine. Findings of the study overall: Repertoires were obtained solely post-peak T cell response. Most donors were white British, females outnumbered males, and clonal diversity was possibly underestimated. Just 5 to 7 people given AZD1222 tested seropositive at baseline. Spike-specific TCRs gained breadth and depth after people received two AZD1222 doses.

Repertoires were generated with immunoSEQ multiplex PCR, while TCRdb's copy carries only in-frame clones and drops some. Among around 120,000 clones, roughly nine tenths were seen once, and the ten largest hold 7.2%. The chain couples TRBV5-1 to TRBJ2-2, with D unclear. Sequencing was performed on peripheral blood, taken on day 0 of AZD1222 vaccination. The receptor was derived from an adult in good health. The CDR3 region is CASSLADTGELFF. The CDR3 region has the DNA TGCGCCAGCAGCTTGGCAGACACCGGGGAGCTGTTTTTT.